This record covers a single T cell receptor beta chain. Its recognized antigen is unknown. No per-base quality is available; no much larger clone lies one base away. CDR1 and CDR2, looked up from the germline V gene (reference sequence), are LNHDA and SQIVND. For this chain, trimming is 5 bases at the V end and 2 bases at the J end, and the number of junction bases without a gene match is 4. Inclusive of the bounding cysteine and phenylalanine, the CDR3 is 15 residues long. The CDR3 DNA has 45 bases and is translated from base 1. The library was prepared using the immunoSEQ multiplex PCR assay. TCRdb retrieved this table from immuneACCESS and kept in-frame rearrangements only. Not all clones are present; in checked studies, unresolved V genes account for under half, and no reason is known for the remainder. The sample contains roughly 700,000 clones, around 87% of them found a single time. Of the sample, around 0.0099% is held by the ten largest clones.

The data are from a study of shared T cell receptors in the human thymus (dated by TCRdb to about 2021). About the full investigation: The study investigated the way shared, self-reactive T-cell receptor alpha chains are produced in the human thymus.

Separately, the same data were catalogued under a study of human thymus T cells. As noted in the second study: Donors were immunologically healthy infants undergoing open corrective cardiac surgery for congenital heart defects in Finland. Thymus tissue was collected as surgical resects that were removed during corrective cardiac surgery. Biased V and J gene segment usage appeared to be present in both thymic and peripheral blood repertoires. According to the related research, thymic TCR repertoires were highly overlapping among unrelated individuals. The study described the TCR alpha and beta repertoires in fewer than 10 infant thymus samples and four matching peripheral blood samples. Donor ages ranged from about 7 to 244 days, and the cohort comprised about six male and a couple of female infants. Thymocytes were released mechanically from tissue and stored at -70 °C as pellets of 10-30 million cells. A QIAsymphony instrument was used to extract genomic DNA from frozen cell pellets. The immunoSEQ multiplex PCR assay was used to amplify the TCRB and TCRAD loci from a standardized amount of quality-controlled genomic DNA. Amplicons spanned the V(D)J region at a length sufficient to cover the CDR3 and identify V and J genes. The amplicons were sequenced on an Illumina platform via the commercial immunoSEQ service. Primer bias and sequencing errors were corrected using previously described methods, and TCRAD and TCRB definitions followed the IMGT database. Repertoires were analysed with immunoSEQ Analyzer 3.0 and VDJTools, covering basic statistics, V/J segment usage, diversity estimates, rarefaction and pairwise overlap. Diversity was estimated with Chao1, ChaoE, Efron-Thisted, Shannon and inverse Simpson indices, and also on datasets down-sampled to the smallest sample. Repertoire overlap used strict matching of CDR3 nucleotide sequence, V gene and J gene, with Jaccard-based multidimensional scaling clustering. On average, roughly 800,000 unique TCRB clonotypes were obtained from thymus samples, compared with roughly 89,000 from blood samples.

Recombination connected TRBV19 to TRBJ1-5, with 9 bases aligning to TRBD1. The TCR originated in a boy in the first two years of life with a congenital heart defect. Donor details come from another sample of the same person, matched by shared clones. The sample was thymocytes. The sequenced DNA is TGTGCCAGTAGTTCCCGGGACAGGGGCAATCAGCCCCAGCATTTT. Its protein reads: CASSSRDRGNQPQHF.